Each of the 21 T cell receptor beta chains below was sequenced from the same sample in a study of T cells in Graves' hyperthyroidism and ophthalmopathy. Regions amplified from RNA transcripts were the TCR beta CDR3 regions. A set of HTBI primers served as the primers for a first-round RT-PCR of the TCR CDR3. Using its own MiXCR run on the multiplex PCR reads, TCRdb lists one record per CDR3 protein. The repertoire holds 300,000 to 450,000 distinct CDR3 sequences, 13% seen once, with around 20% in the top ten. The specimen was blood. These receptors were collected from a man younger than 45 with Graves' hyperthyroidism that later progressed to Graves' ophthalmopathy.

The V and J genes are TRBV15 and TRBJ2-7; D is uncertain. Trimming removed 1 base from V and 5 bases from J, with 9 bases in between. The CDR3 has 13 amino acids. In germline, CDR1 is LNHNV, CDR2 YYDKDF (reference sequence). The CDR3: CATSRVSFNEQYF. CDR3 in DNA: TGTGCCACCAGCAGAGTTTCGTTCAACGAGCAGTACTTC.

This clonotype was picked up many times. This chain links TRBV6-6 with TRBJ2-2; D uncertain. Germline assignment: CDR1 MNHNY and CDR2 SVGAGI (reference sequence). This CDR3 is built from 16 residues. The V end lost 0 bases, the J end lost 5 bases, and 13 bases lay between the germline ends. The CDR3 DNA sequence: TGTGCCAGCAGTTACTCGACCGGGTTAAATACCGGGGAGCTGTTTTTT. Its translation is CASSYSTGLNTGELFF.

Ten or more counts support this clonotype. The genes are TRBV27 and TRBJ1-1; maybe TRBD1 (5 bases). Per germline, CDR1 MNHEY and CDR2 SMNVEV (reference sequence). V lost 5 bases and J 1 base, leaving 11 bases between the germline ends. The CDR3 totals 14 residues. CDR3 loop: CASSPSGPNTEAFF. In DNA, the CDR3 is TGTGCCAGCAGTCCCTCGGGGCCGAACACTGAAGCTTTCTTT.

As concerns this clonotype: A much larger clone lies a single base off, so this may be a read error. The chain has TRBV4-1 and TRBJ1-2; 7 positions match TRBD1. The CDR3 is 14 residues long. J gave up 7 bases and V 4 bases, and 9 bases lay outside the gene matches. Germline loops: CDR1 MGHRA, CDR2 YSYEKL. CDR3 nucleotides: TGCGCCAGCAGCCCAGCAGGGGGAGGTCGTGGCTACACCTTC. This sequence encodes CASSPAGGGRGYTF.

The genes are TRBV12-3 or TRBV12-4 and TRBJ1-6; 7 bases are shared with TRBD1. CDR3 size: 15 residues. V was clipped by 7 bases and J by 9 bases; unmatched bases: 12. The CDR3 region is CASTPLPSGGSPLHF. DNA of the CDR3: TGTGCCAGCACCCCCTTGCCTTCAGGGGGTTCACCCCTCCACTTT.

This clonotype was seen ten or more times. CDR3 amino acids: CASSQGVGAADTQYF. CDR3 DNA sequence: TGTGCCAGCAGCCAAGGGGTAGGGGCCGCAGATACGCAGTATTTT. J is TRBJ2-3 and V is TRBV7-8, with D possibly being TRBD1 (5 bases). The length of the CDR3 is 15 residues. V was shortened by 5 bases and J by 4 bases, with 16 bases between the two germline ends. The V gene's germline CDR1 is SGHVS and CDR2 FQNEAQ.

This clonotype was observed many times. This chain connects TRBV7-2 to TRBJ1-2; D might be TRBD1 (5 bases). Trimming took 6 bases from V and 0 from J, leaving 14 bases between them. Germline CDR1 SGHTA, CDR2 FQGNSA. The CDR3 has 15 residues. CDR3 sequence (DNA): TGTGCCAGCAGAACACCGGGACGGACTAACTATGGCTACACCTTC. Amino acids: CASRTPGRTNYGYTF.

This clonotype showed up just a few times. V gene TRBV4-2 combines with J gene TRBJ2-1; D gene unclear. V lost 0 bases and J 7 bases, leaving 4 bases between the germline ends. The CDR3 runs 12 residues. In germline, CDR1 is LGHNA, CDR2 YNFKEQ. CDR3 amino acids: CASSQEWNEQFF. The DNA for the CDR3 is TGTGCCAGCAGCCAAGAATGGAATGAGCAGTTCTTC.

This sequence joins TRBV9 and TRBJ2-7; 8 bases match TRBD2. Trimming removed 0 bases from V and 7 bases from J; junction bases left unmatched: 12. Per germline, CDR1 SGDLS and CDR2 YYNGEE. The CDR3 has 16 amino acids. CDR3 DNA sequence: TGTGCCAGCAGCGTAGCTGGGACTAGGGGCCTTGATGAGCAGTACTTC. It specifies CASSVAGTRGLDEQYF.

This clonotype was counted only a few times. The chain is built from TRBV6-1 and TRBJ2-3; 8 positions match TRBD2. This CDR3 contains 15 residues. Trimming cost V 1 base and J 4 bases; bases outside gene matches: 4. Germline loops: CDR1 MNHNS, CDR2 SASEGT. CDR3 DNA sequence: TGTGCCAGCAGTGAAGAAGAAGCGGGGGCAGATACGCAGTATTTT. It encodes CASSEEEAGADTQYF.

This clonotype was detected many times. The gene calls are TRBV28 and TRBJ1-1; D gene unclear. This CDR3 region has 14 residues. The ends were cut back, 6 bases at V and 0 bases at J, with 11 bases in the middle. Germline V lookup: CDR1 MDHEN, CDR2 SYDVKM. The CDR3 DNA reads TGTGCCAGCAGGATCCCCTTAATGAACACTGAAGCTTTCTTT. Residues: CASRIPLMNTEAFF.

Concerning this clonotype itself: Being one base from a much bigger clone, this may be a read error. The rearrangement joins TRBV18 to TRBJ2-5; the D is unclear. V was pared by 2 bases and J by 6 bases, with 4 bases between. Germline V gene lookup returns CDR1 KGHSH and CDR2 LQKENI. The CDR3 contains 11 residues. The CDR3 DNA reads TGTGCCAGCTCACCAGAAAAGACCCAGTACTTC. Translated, it gives CASSPEKTQYF.

The chain couples TRBV7-6 to TRBJ1-4; D possibly corresponds to TRBD1 (5 bases). Germline loops: CDR1 SGHVS, CDR2 FNYEAQ. This CDR3 spans 16 amino acids. Trimming shortened V by 1 base and J by 4 bases, and 13 bases separated the two germline ends. The CDR3 DNA follows: TGTGCCAGCAGCTTAGAAGGGGCTGAGGTTAATGAAAAACTGTTTTTT. Its protein is CASSLEGAEVNEKLFF.

This clonotype was observed at least ten times. The chain joins TRBV11-3 to TRBJ1-1; perhaps TRBD1 as D (6 bases). The germline V gene has CDR1 SGHNT and CDR2 YENEEA. Deletions cut 2 bases from V and 8 bases from J, with 12 bases between. This CDR3 is 13 amino acids long. Here the CDR3 DNA reads TGTGCCAGCAGCTTACAGGGGCAGAGCGAAGCTTTCTTT. Translation: CASSLQGQSEAFF.

This chain connects TRBV4-1 to TRBJ2-2; a possible D gene is TRBD1 (6 bases). This CDR3 region has 15 residues. CDR1 MGHRA and CDR2 YSYEKL come from the germline V gene. Trimming shortened V by 6 bases and J by 1 base, and 12 bases separated the two germline ends. The chain's CDR3 is CASRLSGQNTGELFF. The CDR3 DNA follows: TGCGCCAGCAGACTCTCGGGACAGAACACCGGGGAGCTGTTTTTT.

This clonotype was observed many times. The chain employs TRBV7-3 and TRBJ2-1, with TRBD2 matching over 7 bases. The CDR3 loop spans 15 amino acids. Losses at the gene ends were 5 bases for V and 8 bases for J; bases not matched to a gene: 12. Germline assignment: CDR1 SGHTA and CDR2 FQGTGA. The CDR3 loop is CASSPQAGKRHEQFF. DNA for the CDR3: TGTGCCAGCAGCCCCCAAGCGGGGAAGAGGCATGAGCAGTTCTTC.

The J gene is TRBJ2-2, the V gene TRBV18; D is uncertain. The length of the CDR3 is 16 residues. Germline CDR1 and CDR2: KGHSH and LQKENI. Trimming left V 4 bases short and J 0 bases short, with 12 bases between. This CDR3 reads CASSRGRSSNTGELFF. The CDR3 bases are TGTGCCAGCTCACGAGGAAGGTCCTCGAACACCGGGGAGCTGTTTTTT.

The chain combines TRBV7-3 with TRBJ2-2, with a weak D call TRBD1 (7 bases). This CDR3 is built from 17 residues. The V gene's germline CDR1 is SGHTA and CDR2 FQGTGA. Trimming stripped 5 bases from V and 3 bases from J, with 19 bases between. The CDR3 coding sequence is TGTGCCAGCAGCACACACAGTTTCAGGGGGGACACCGGGGAGCTGTTTTTT. This sequence encodes CASSTHSFRGDTGELFF.

This clonotype was picked up many times. This rearrangement joins TRBV3-1 to TRBJ1-2; D gene unclear. The CDR3 consists of 16 residues. V gave up 1 base and J gave up 4 bases, with 16 bases separating them. CDR1 is LGHDT and CDR2 is YNNKEL in the germline V gene (reference sequence). The CDR3 loop is CASSQVVVPVRYGYTF. CDR3 DNA sequence: TGTGCCAGCAGCCAAGTAGTGGTTCCTGTCCGCTATGGCTACACCTTC. Filled out from reference TRBV3-1 and TRBJ1-2, the complete variable domain reads DTAVSQTPKYLVTQMGNDKSIKCEQNLGHDTMYWYKQDSKKFLKIMFSYNNKELIINETVPNRFSPKSPDKAHLNLHINSLELGDSAVYFCASSQVVVPVRYGYTFGSGTRLTVV.

The chain couples TRBV27 to TRBJ1-1; no definite D call. There are 16 residues in the CDR3. V gave up 8 bases and J gave up 0 bases, with 19 bases separating them. Germline values: CDR1 MNHEY, CDR2 SMNVEV (reference sequence). CDR3 in DNA: TGTGCCAGCGGGAGGACCGGGTACGAAATGAACACTGAAGCTTTCTTT. It is translated as CASGRTGYEMNTEAFF.

This clonotype has ten or more counts. The V and J genes are TRBV6-5 and TRBJ1-1, with 8 positions matching TRBD1. Trimming removed 2 bases from V and 4 bases from J; junction bases left unmatched: 3. Germline V gives CDR1 MNHEY, CDR2 SVGAGI. This CDR3 spans 14 amino acids. CDR3 amino acids: CASSYQGASTEAFF. CDR3 DNA sequence: TGTGCCAGCAGTTACCAGGGGGCGAGCACTGAAGCTTTCTTT.